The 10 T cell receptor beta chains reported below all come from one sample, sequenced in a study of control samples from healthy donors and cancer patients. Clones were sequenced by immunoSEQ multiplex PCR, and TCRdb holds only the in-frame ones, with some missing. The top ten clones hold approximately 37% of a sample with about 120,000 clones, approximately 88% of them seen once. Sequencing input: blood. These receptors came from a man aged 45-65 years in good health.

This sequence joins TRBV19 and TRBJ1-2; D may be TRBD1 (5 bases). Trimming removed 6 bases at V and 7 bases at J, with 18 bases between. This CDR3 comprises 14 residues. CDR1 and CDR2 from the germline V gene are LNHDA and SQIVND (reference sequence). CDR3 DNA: TGTGCCAGTAGCCCTGCAGGGTCTTCAAGTGGCTACACCTTC. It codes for CASSPAGSSSGYTF. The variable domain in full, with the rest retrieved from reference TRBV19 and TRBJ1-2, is DGGITQSPKYLFRKEGQNVTLSCEQNLNHDAMYWYRQDPGQGLRLIYYSQIVNDFQKGDIAEGYSVSREKKESFPLTVTSAQKNPTAFYLCASSPAGSSSGYTFGSGTRLTVV.

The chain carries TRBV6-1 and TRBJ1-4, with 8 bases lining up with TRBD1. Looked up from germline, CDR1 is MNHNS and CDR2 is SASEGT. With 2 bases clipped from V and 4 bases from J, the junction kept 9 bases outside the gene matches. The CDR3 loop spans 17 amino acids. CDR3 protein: CASSESLTGGNNEKLFF. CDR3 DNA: TGTGCCAGCAGTGAATCTCTTACAGGGGGTAATAATGAAAAACTGTTTTTT.

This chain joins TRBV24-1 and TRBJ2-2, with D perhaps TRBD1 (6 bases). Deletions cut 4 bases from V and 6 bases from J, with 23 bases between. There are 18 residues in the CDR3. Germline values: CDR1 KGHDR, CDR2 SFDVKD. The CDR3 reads CATSEETGTPYGAGELFF. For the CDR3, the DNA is TGTGCCACCAGTGAGGAAACCGGGACACCCTATGGGGCCGGGGAGCTGTTTTTT.

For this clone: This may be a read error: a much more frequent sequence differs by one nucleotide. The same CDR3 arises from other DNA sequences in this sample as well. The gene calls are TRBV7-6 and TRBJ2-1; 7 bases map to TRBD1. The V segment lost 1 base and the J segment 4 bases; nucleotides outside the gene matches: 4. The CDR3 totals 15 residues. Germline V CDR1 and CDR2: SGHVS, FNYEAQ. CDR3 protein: CASSLGQGDYNEQFF. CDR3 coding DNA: TGTGCCAGCAGCTTAGGGCAGGGGGATTACAATGAGCAGTTCTTC.

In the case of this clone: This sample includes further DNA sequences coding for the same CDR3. CDR3 region: CASSLQGATEAFF. The CDR3 DNA reads as TGTGCCAGCAGCTTACAGGGGGCCACTGAAGCTTTCTTT. The chain employs TRBV7-9 and TRBJ1-1; 8 nucleotides line up with TRBD1. The V and J ends lost 2 bases and 4 bases, in that order; junction bases with no gene match: 0. Germline V gene lookup returns CDR1 SEHNR and CDR2 FQNEAQ (reference sequence). The CDR3 is 13 amino acids.

CDR3 DNA sequence: TGTGCCAGCTCACCACCGACAGGGGTCGTCTATGGCTACACCTTC. Amino acid sequence: CASSPPTGVVYGYTF. The genes are TRBV18 and TRBJ1-2; TRBD1 matches at 8 bases. V gave up 0 bases and J gave up 4 bases; unmatched junction bases: 4. Germline CDR1 is KGHSH and CDR2 is LQKENI. The CDR3 consists of 15 residues. Drawing the rest from reference TRBV18 and TRBJ1-2, the complete variable domain is NAGVMQNPRHLVRRRGQEARLRCSPMKGHSHVYWYRQLPEEGLKFMVYLQKENIIDESGMPKERFSAEFPKEGPSILRIQQVVRGDSAAYFCASSPPTGVVYGYTFGSGTRLTVV.

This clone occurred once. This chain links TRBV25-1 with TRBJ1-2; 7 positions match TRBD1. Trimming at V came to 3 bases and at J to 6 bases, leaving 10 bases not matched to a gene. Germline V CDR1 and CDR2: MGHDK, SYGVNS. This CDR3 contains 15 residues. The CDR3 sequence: CASSDLTTGLDGYTF. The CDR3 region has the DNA TGTGCCAGCAGTGATCTTACGACAGGGTTGGATGGCTACACCTTC.

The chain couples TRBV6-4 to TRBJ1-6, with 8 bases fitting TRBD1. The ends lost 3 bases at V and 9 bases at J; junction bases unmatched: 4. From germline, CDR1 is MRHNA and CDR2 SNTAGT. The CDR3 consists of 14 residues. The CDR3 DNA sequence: TGTGCCAGCAGTGAAGTTGACAGGGGTTCACCCCTCCACTTT. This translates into CASSEVDRGSPLHF.

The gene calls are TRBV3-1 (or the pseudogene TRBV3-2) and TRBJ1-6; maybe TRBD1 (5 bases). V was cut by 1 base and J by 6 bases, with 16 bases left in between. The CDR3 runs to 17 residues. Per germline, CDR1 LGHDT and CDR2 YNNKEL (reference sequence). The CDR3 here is CASSQGSGLGGNSPLHF. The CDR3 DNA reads TGTGCCAGCAGCCAAGGGTCCGGGCTCGGGGGTAATTCACCCCTCCACTTT.

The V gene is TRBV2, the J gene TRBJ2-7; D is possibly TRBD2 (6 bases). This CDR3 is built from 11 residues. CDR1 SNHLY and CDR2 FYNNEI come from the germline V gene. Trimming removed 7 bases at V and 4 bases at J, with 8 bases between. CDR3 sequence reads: CASTGVYEQYF. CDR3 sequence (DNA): TGTGCCAGCACGGGGGTATACGAGCAGTACTTC.